The source of this T cell receptor beta chain is a study of shared clonotypes between healthy human individuals. Study observations and caveats: A small donor pool kept down the genetic and exposure-history diversity that was represented.

On this clone itself: Its antigen remains unknown.

Authors' methods: Owing to the provision of junction-only sequences devoid of quality scores by immunoSEQ, filtering differed. The assay was immunoSEQ multiplex PCR, and TCRdb's table has in-frame clones only and misses some. V, J and clone size were drawn from that table, and D and trimming were deduced from the DNA. This table holds about 2.3 million clones, approximately 90% found once. The V and J ends lost 5 bases and 0 bases, in that order; junction bases with no gene match: 3. CDR3 length: 14 amino acids. Germline V gene data show CDR1 as WNHNN and CDR2 as SYGVQD (reference sequence). This chain connects TRBV10-1 to TRBJ2-7, with TRBD1 matching 8 bases. Sequencing used naive CD4+ T cells from PBMCs. Documented subset: CD45RA+ positively selected. The TCR was taken from a young man in good health. Some clones in this sample may be carry-over from other donors' samples. Written as DNA, the CDR3 is TGCGCCAGCAGTCGGGACAGGTTCTCCTACGAGCAGTACTTC. Residues: CASSRDRFSYEQYF.